The 5 T cell receptor beta chains reported below all come from one sample, sequenced in a study of blood T cell repertoires in COVID-19. Sequenced by immunoSEQ multiplex PCR; TCRdb stores in-frame clones only, minus some. The table includes about 250,000 clones, around 89% detected once. Sequences were obtained from peripheral blood. The receptor set was obtained from a man younger than 40 with acute or convalescent COVID-19.

This clone was seen a handful of times. This rearrangement joins TRBV2 to TRBJ2-1; 14 nucleotides agree with TRBD2. In germline, CDR1 is SNHLY, CDR2 FYNNEI. With V trimmed by 6 bases and J by 12 bases, 10 bases remained unmatched. The CDR3 loop spans 15 amino acids. CDR3 loop: CASRLTGLAGVRQFF. The CDR3 nucleotides are TGTGCCAGCAGGCTAACGGGACTAGCGGGAGTTAGGCAGTTCTTC.

J is TRBJ2-3 and V is TRBV7-8; no reliable D call. The CDR3 runs 12 residues. Trimming removed 2 bases at V and 7 bases at J, with 7 bases between. The V gene's germline CDR1 is SGHVS and CDR2 FQNEAQ. Here the CDR3 reads CASSLTSHTQYF. CDR3 coding DNA: TGTGCCAGCAGCTTAACGAGCCATACGCAGTATTTT.

V gene TRBV5-1 combines with J gene TRBJ1-1; D ambiguous. Trimming took off 4 bases at V and 0 bases at J, with 10 bases between the two ends. This CDR3 is 14 amino acids long. The germline V gene encodes CDR1 SGHRS and CDR2 YFSETQ. CDR3 sequence: CASSVDTMNTEAFF. DNA of the CDR3: TGCGCCAGCAGCGTCGACACCATGAACACTGAAGCTTTCTTT.

The chain recombines TRBV29-1 with TRBJ1-2, with 7 bases that match TRBD1. J was trimmed by 7 bases and V by 4 bases; bases with no gene match: 9. The CDR3 sequence is 13 residues long. Germline V gene data show CDR1 as SQVTM and CDR2 as ANQGSEA. CDR3 nucleotide sequence: TGCAGCGTTGTGACAGGGCCCTATGGTGGCTACACCTTC. Protein product: CSVVTGPYGGYTF.

This sequence joins TRBV19 and TRBJ1-1; TRBD1 aligns across 8 bases. The V and J ends lost 4 bases and 5 bases, in that order; junction bases with no gene match: 15. There are 17 residues in the CDR3. Germline V gene lookup returns CDR1 LNHDA and CDR2 SQIVND (reference sequence). CDR3 nucleotides: TGTGCCAGTAGTACGGCCCCTTCACAGGGGGTAGGGACTGAAGCTTTCTTT. It is translated as CASSTAPSQGVGTEAFF.